This TCR beta chain originates from a study of identical twins. Study results and limitations: Excess sharing by twins proved weaker in beta out-of-frame sequences.

The authors used template switching to add a universal primer site and gave cDNA unique molecular identifiers. TCRdb processed the 5' RACE reads anew with MiXCR; each CDR3 protein has one entry. The sample holds 1.5 million to 2 million distinct CDR3 sequences; about 31% are singletons and the top ten take 0.27%. For this clonotype: Its antigen is as yet unknown.

CDR3 length equals 13 residues. With 7 bases removed from V and 7 bases from J, the gap between germline ends came to 16 bases. With no exceptions, donors were healthy Caucasians. This TCR was recovered from a newborn girl in good health. The sample taken for sequencing was cord blood. The gene calls are TRBV12-3 or TRBV12-4 and TRBJ1-1; D gene uncertain. The CDR3 here is CASTPSAWDEAFF. CDR3 nucleotides: TGTGCCAGCACCCCCTCGGCCTGGGATGAAGCTTTCTTT.